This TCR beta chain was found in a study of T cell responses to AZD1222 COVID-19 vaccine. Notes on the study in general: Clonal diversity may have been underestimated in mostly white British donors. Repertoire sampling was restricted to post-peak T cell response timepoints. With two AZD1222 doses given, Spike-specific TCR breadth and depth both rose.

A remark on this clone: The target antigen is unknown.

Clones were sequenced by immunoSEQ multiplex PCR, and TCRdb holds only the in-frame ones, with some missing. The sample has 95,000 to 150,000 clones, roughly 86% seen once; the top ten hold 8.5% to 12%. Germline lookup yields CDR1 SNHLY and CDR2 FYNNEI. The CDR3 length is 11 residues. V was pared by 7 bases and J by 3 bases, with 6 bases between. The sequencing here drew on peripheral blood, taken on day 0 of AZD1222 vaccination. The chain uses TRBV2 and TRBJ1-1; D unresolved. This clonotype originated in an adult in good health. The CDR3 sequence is CASKRDTEAFF. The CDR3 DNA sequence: TGTGCCAGCAAAAGAGACACTGAAGCTTTCTTT. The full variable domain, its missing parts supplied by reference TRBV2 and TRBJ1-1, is EPEVTQTPSHQVTQMGQEVILRCVPISNHLYFYWYRQILGQKVEFLVSFYNNEISEKSEIFDDQFSVERPDGSNFTLKIRSTKLEDSAMYFCASKRDTEAFFGQGTRLTVV.